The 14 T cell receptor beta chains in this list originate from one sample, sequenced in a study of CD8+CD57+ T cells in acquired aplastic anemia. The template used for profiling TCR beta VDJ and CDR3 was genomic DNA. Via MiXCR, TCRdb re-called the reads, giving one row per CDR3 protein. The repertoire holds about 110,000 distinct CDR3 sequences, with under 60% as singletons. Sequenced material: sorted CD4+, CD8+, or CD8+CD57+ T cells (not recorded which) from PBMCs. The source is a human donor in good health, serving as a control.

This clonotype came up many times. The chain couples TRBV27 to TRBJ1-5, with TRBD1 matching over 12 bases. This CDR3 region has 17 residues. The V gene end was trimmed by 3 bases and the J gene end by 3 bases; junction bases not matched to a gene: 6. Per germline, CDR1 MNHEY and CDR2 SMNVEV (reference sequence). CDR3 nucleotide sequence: TGTGCCAGCAGTTTCGTCGGGACAGGGGGCATCAATCAGCCCCAGCATTTT. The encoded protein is CASSFVGTGGINQPQHF.

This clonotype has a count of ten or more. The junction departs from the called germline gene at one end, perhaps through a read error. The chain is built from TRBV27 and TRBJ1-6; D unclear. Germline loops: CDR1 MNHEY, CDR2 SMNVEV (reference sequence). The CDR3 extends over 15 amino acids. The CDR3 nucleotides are TGTGCCAGCACGATTGACTCCCCCTACAATTCACCCCTCCACTTT. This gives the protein CASTIDSPYNSPLHF.

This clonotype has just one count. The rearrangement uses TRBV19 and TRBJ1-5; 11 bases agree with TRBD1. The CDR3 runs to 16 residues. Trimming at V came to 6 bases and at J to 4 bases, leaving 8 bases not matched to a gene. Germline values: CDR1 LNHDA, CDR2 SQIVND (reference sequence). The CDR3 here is CASSRGQGATNQPQHF. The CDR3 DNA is TGTGCCAGTAGCCGTGGACAGGGGGCTACTAATCAGCCCCAGCATTTT.

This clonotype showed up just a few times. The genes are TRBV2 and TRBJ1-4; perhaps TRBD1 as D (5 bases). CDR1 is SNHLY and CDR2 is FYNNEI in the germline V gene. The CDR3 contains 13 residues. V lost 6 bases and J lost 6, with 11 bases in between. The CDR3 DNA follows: TGTGCCAGCAGACCCGGGACGGATGAAAAACTGTTTTTT. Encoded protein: CASRPGTDEKLFF.

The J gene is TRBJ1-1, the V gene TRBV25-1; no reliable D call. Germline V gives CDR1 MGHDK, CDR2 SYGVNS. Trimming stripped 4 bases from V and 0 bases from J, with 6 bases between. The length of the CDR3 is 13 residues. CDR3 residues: CASSVSMNTEAFF. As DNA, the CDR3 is TGTGCCAGCAGTGTATCTATGAACACTGAAGCTTTCTTT.

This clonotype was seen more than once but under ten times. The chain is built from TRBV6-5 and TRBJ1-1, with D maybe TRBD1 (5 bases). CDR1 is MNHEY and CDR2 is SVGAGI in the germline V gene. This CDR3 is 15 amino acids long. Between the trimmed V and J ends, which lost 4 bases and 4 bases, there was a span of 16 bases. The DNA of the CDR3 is TGTGCCAGCAGTTTTTTTCAGGGTGGATTCACTGAAGCTTTCTTT. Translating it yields CASSFFQGGFTEAFF.

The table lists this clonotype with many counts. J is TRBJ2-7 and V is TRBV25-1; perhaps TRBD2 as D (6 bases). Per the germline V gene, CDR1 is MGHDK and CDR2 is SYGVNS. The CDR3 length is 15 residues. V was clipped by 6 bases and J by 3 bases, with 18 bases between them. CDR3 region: CASSSGAGTYYEQYF. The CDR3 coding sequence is TGTGCCAGCAGCTCCGGGGCGGGGACTTACTACGAGCAGTACTTC.

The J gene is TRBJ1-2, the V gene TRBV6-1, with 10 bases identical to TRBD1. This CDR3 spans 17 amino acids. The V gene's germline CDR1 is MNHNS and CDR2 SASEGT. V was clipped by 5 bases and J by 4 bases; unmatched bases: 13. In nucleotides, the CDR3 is TGTGCCAGCAGTCCTCAACCACCAGGGACAGGGGTCTATGGCTACACCTTC. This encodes CASSPQPPGTGVYGYTF.

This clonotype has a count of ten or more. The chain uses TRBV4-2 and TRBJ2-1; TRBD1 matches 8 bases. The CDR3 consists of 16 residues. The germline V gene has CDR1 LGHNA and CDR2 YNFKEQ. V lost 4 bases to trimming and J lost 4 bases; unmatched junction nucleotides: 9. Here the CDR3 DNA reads TGTGCCAGCAGCCCCATGTTTGGGACAGGTTACAATGAGCAGTTCTTC. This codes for CASSPMFGTGYNEQFF.

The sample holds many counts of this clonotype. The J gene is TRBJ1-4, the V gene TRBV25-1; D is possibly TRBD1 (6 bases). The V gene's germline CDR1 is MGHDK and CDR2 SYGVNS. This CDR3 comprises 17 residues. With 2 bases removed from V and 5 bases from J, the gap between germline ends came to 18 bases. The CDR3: CASSENPSTGPNEKLFF. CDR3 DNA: TGTGCCAGCAGTGAAAATCCTTCGACAGGACCAAATGAAAAACTGTTTTTT.

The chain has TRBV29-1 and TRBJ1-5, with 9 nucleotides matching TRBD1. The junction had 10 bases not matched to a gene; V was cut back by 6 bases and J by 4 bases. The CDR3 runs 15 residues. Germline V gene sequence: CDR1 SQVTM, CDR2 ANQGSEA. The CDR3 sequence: CSVLLTGGGNQPQHF. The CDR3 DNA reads TGCAGCGTCCTCTTGACAGGGGGAGGTAATCAGCCCCAGCATTTT.

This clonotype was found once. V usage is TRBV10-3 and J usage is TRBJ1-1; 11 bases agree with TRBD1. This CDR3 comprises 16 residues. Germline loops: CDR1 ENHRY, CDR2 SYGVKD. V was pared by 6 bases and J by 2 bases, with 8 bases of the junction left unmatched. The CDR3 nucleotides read TGTGCCATCAGCAGGGTGGGACAGGGGGGCAACACTGAAGCTTTCTTT. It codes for CAISRVGQGGNTEAFF.

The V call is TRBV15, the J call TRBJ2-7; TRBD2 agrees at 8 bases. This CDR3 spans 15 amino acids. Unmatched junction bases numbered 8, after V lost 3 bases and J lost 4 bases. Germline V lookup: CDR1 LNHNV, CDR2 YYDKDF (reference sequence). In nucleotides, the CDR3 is TGTGCCACCAGCAGCCTTGGCGGGGGGACGTACGAGCAGTACTTC. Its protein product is CATSSLGGGTYEQYF.

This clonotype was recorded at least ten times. The CDR3 region has the DNA TGTGCCAGCAGCGTAGAGGGACAGGGGGCTTCAGGTGATGGCTACACCTTC. Residues: CASSVEGQGASGDGYTF. V gene TRBV9 combines with J gene TRBJ1-2; 12 bases map to TRBD1. V gave up 0 bases and J gave up 6 bases; unmatched junction bases: 9. This CDR3 is built from 17 residues. Germline lookup yields CDR1 SGDLS and CDR2 YYNGEE. Combining the CDR3 with reference TRBV9 and TRBJ1-2 gives the whole variable domain DSGVTQTPKHLITATGQRVTLRCSPRSGDLSVYWYQQSLDQGLQFLIQYYNGEERAKGNILERFSAQQFPDLHSELNLSSLELGDSALYFCASSVEGQGASGDGYTFGSGTRLTVV.